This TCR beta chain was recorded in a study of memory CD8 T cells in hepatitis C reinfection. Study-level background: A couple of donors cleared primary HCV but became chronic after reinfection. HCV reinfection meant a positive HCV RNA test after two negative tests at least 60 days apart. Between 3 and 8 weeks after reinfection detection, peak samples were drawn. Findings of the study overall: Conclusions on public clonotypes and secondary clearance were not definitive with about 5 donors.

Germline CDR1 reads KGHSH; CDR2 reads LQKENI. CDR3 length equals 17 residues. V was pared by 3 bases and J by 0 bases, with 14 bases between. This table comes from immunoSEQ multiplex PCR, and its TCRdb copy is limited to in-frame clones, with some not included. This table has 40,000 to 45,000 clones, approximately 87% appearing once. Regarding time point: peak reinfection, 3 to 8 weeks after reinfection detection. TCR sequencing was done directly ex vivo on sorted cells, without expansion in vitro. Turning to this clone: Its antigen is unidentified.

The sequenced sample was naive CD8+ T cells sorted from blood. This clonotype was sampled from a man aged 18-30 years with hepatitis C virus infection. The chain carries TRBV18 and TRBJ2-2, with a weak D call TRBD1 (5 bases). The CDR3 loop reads CASSPNPDRANTGELFF. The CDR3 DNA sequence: TGTGCCAGCTCACCCAATCCCGACAGAGCGAACACCGGGGAGCTGTTTTTT.